A single sample is the source of the 28 T cell receptor beta chains below, sequenced in a study of human CD8 memory T cell subsets. By UMI-labeled 5' RACE, the TCR beta libraries were made. Reanalyzing the 5' RACE reads, TCRdb keeps one entry per CDR3 protein, without DNA. The sample includes over 10,000 distinct CDR3 sequences. Sequencing used CD8+ T cells from PBMCs. The receptors originated from a human donor in good health.

This chain links TRBV12-3 or TRBV12-4 with TRBJ2-3; without DNA, the TCRdb call of TRBD2 cannot be checked. This CDR3 is 15 amino acids long. CDR3 sequence reads: CASRYGLAGTDTQYF.

V gene TRBV27 combines with J gene TRBJ1-1. The CDR3 is 13 residues long. Germline V lookup: CDR1 MNHEY, CDR2 SMNVEV (reference sequence). This CDR3 is CASSFGNAAEAFF.

The chain couples TRBV7-3 to TRBJ2-7; there is no DNA to check the TCRdb D call of TRBD1. The CDR3 is 14 residues long. CDR1 is SGHTA, CDR2 FQGTGA, per germline. The CDR3 spells CASSLSLGDREQYF.

The V call is TRBV4-3, the J call TRBJ2-5; TCRdb picks TRBD1, but there is no DNA to check that call. Looked up from germline, CDR1 is LGHNA and CDR2 is YSLEER. This CDR3 has 15 amino acids. The CDR3 is CASSQDGASQETQYF.

According to its frequency, this clonotype is medium-sized. The CDR3 reads CASSLVWPGELFF. This chain connects TRBV7-2 to TRBJ2-2. CDR3 length: 13 amino acids. Looked up from germline, CDR1 is SGHTA and CDR2 is FQGNSA.

The J gene is TRBJ1-4, the V gene TRBV5-8; the D call from TCRdb, TRBD1, cannot be confirmed without DNA. Germline loops: CDR1 SGHTS, CDR2 YDEGEE. CDR3 length equals 15 residues. CDR3 sequence reads: CASSSGGMILEKLFF.

The CDR3 loop is CASSTRDNYEQYF. V gene TRBV3-1 combines with J gene TRBJ2-7; TCRdb designates TRBD1, a call that cannot be tested without DNA. CDR3 length: 13 amino acids. CDR1 is LGHDT, CDR2 YNNKEL, per germline (reference sequence).

Here the CDR3 reads CASSFRDPSYNEQFF. This rearrangement joins TRBV27 to TRBJ2-1; without DNA, the TCRdb call of TRBD1 cannot be checked. Per germline, CDR1 MNHEY and CDR2 SMNVEV (reference sequence). The CDR3 has 15 residues.

This clonotype registers large by frequency. The genes are TRBV28 and TRBJ1-2; TCRdb's assignment of TRBD1 cannot be checked, as there is no DNA. The CDR3 loop spans 12 amino acids. CDR1 is MDHEN and CDR2 is SYDVKM in the germline V gene. CDR3 amino acids: CASTAGGVGYTF.

The chain combines TRBV28 with TRBJ1-1. Per germline, CDR1 MDHEN and CDR2 SYDVKM. The CDR3 has 13 residues. The CDR3 sequence: CASSLGVTTEAFF.

The chain combines TRBV28 with TRBJ2-3; TCRdb's D gene call, TRBD2, goes unchecked for lack of DNA. Germline lookup yields CDR1 MDHEN and CDR2 SYDVKM. The CDR3 extends over 16 amino acids. This chain's CDR3 is CASSLAGTSGAYTQYF.

The chain carries TRBV5-4 and TRBJ2-7; TCRdb reports TRBD1, a call that lacks DNA to check it against. CDR1 is SGHNT and CDR2 is YYREEE in the germline V gene (reference sequence). This CDR3 contains 15 residues. This CDR3 reads CASSILAVGGLEQYF.

The rearrangement uses TRBV7-9 and TRBJ2-7; there is no DNA to check the TCRdb D call of TRBD2. Germline V lookup: CDR1 SEHNR, CDR2 FQNEAQ (reference sequence). The CDR3 spans 16 residues. The CDR3 protein is CASSLAGGLATYEQYF.

This chain joins TRBV21-1 and TRBJ1-2; there is no DNA to check the TCRdb D call of TRBD1. TRBV21-1 is a pseudogene segment. The CDR3 sequence is 11 residues long. This CDR3 reads CASSPPYGYTF.

The CDR3 loop reads CSARDLSGTAKNIQYF. V gene TRBV20-1 combines with J gene TRBJ2-4; TCRdb selects TRBD2, and the lack of DNA leaves this call unchecked. The germline CDR1 and CDR2 sequences are DFQATT and SNEGSKA (reference sequence). The CDR3 runs 16 residues.

The CDR3 is CASSQGLGGGTYEQYF. The gene calls are TRBV4-3 and TRBJ2-7; TCRdb's assignment of TRBD1 cannot be checked, as there is no DNA. CDR1 is LGHNA, CDR2 YSLEER, per germline. There are 16 residues in the CDR3.

The chain uses TRBV5-5 and TRBJ2-7; TCRdb gives TRBD1 as the D gene, but with no DNA this cannot be confirmed. The CDR3 contains 14 residues. Germline V gene lookup returns CDR1 SGHKS and CDR2 YYEKEE (reference sequence). CDR3: CASSLAGGRYEQYF.

This chain links TRBV14 with TRBJ1-6. Germline lookup yields CDR1 SGHDN and CDR2 FVKESK. The CDR3 contains 19 residues. CDR3 sequence reads: CASSQGEDPRDSNNSPLHF.

The V call is TRBV12-3 or TRBV12-4, the J call TRBJ2-5; TCRdb's assignment of TRBD2 cannot be checked, as there is no DNA. The CDR3 loop spans 16 amino acids. This CDR3 reads CASSPTTSARQETQYF.

CDR3 in amino acids: CASSIQGTEAFF. The chain carries TRBV19 and TRBJ1-1; TCRdb names TRBD1, which stays unverified in the absence of DNA. Germline V gives CDR1 LNHDA, CDR2 SQIVND (reference sequence). The CDR3 loop spans 12 amino acids.

The gene calls are TRBV11-2 and TRBJ2-2; absent DNA, TCRdb's TRBD1 call cannot be checked. This CDR3 is built from 17 residues. Germline V gene sequence: CDR1 SGHAT, CDR2 FQNNGV. CDR3 in amino acids: CASSSAAGTGKTGELFF.

CDR3 sequence reads: CASSARNTEAFF. V usage is TRBV27 and J usage is TRBJ1-1. The CDR3 has 12 amino acids. Germline V gene data show CDR1 as MNHEY and CDR2 as SMNVEV (reference sequence).

The chain joins TRBV9 to TRBJ1-1; no DNA is available, so the TRBD1 call from TCRdb remains unchecked. The CDR3 has 15 amino acids. CDR1 and CDR2 (germline): SGDLS, YYNGEE. The CDR3 protein is CASSETGGLNTEAFF. The entire variable domain, with the rest obtained from reference TRBV9 and TRBJ1-1, is as follows: DSGVTQTPKHLITATGQRVTLRCSPRSGDLSVYWYQQSLDQGLQFLIQYYNGEERAKGNILERFSAQQFPDLHSELNLSSLELGDSALYFCASSETGGLNTEAFFGQGTRLTVV.

The chain carries TRBV27 and TRBJ2-7; the D call of TRBD1 rests on TCRdb alone, since no DNA is present to check it. Germline assignment: CDR1 MNHEY and CDR2 SMNVEV (reference sequence). CDR3 length equals 14 residues. This CDR3 reads CASSSSGHGYEQYF.

V and J are TRBV10-3 and TRBJ1-6; TCRdb reports TRBD1, a call that lacks DNA to check it against. Germline CDR1 ENHRY, CDR2 SYGVKD. The CDR3 runs to 17 residues. CDR3 sequence: CAISESEGTGANSPLHF.

This rearrangement joins TRBV24-1 to TRBJ2-2. The CDR3 length is 15 residues. CDR1 and CDR2 (germline): KGHDR, SFDVKD. The CDR3 loop is CATQTPNMNTGELFF.

The rearrangement joins TRBV7-2 to TRBJ2-7. Germline V gene sequence: CDR1 SGHTA, CDR2 FQGNSA. The CDR3 extends over 13 amino acids. CDR3 amino acids: CASSLNRGYEQYF.

V gene TRBV20-1 combines with J gene TRBJ2-7. The CDR3 has 15 amino acids. The germline CDR1 and CDR2 sequences are DFQATT and SNEGSKA (reference sequence). The CDR3 here is CSARDSGGSSYEQYF.